This T cell receptor (beta chain) was profiled in a study of shared clonotypes between healthy human individuals. Study outcomes and limitations: The authors sampled blood alone, and tissue repertoires likely differ. Relative to memory subsets, naive subsets generally showed larger estimated richness. Generation of non-shared clonotypes was less probable than generation of clonotypes shared by all four donors.

This clone was picked up a small number of times. Its target is not known. Using immunoSEQ multiplex PCR, the repertoire was profiled, and TCRdb retains in-frame clones only, with some absent. The table shows hundreds of thousands of clones, with more than 70% occurring only once. Trimming took 3 bases from V and 6 from J, leaving 10 bases between them. The CDR3 runs to 13 residues. The germline gives CDR1 SGHTA, CDR2 FQGNSA. The origin of this receptor is a woman aged 25 to 39 in good health. This chain links TRBV7-2 with TRBJ2-3; weak D call: TRBD2 (5 bases). Material for sequencing was memory CD4+ T cells sorted from blood. Subset in this sample: CD45RA-negative fraction. The CDR3 reads CASSFGLADTQYF. In DNA form, the CDR3 reads TGTGCCAGCAGCTTCGGACTCGCTGATACGCAGTATTTT. The complete variable domain, with remaining parts taken from reference TRBV7-2 and TRBJ2-3, reads GAGVSQSPSNKVTEKGKDVELRCDPISGHTALYWYRQSLGQGLEFLIYFQGNSAPDKSGLPSDRFSAERTGGSVSTLTIQRTQQEDSAVYLCASSFGLADTQYFGPGTRLTVL.